This T cell receptor (beta chain) was captured by sequencing in a study of T-cell reconstitution after alpha-beta-depleted transplantation in children. A TCRbeta library incorporating unique molecular identifiers was prepared. TCRdb re-called the PCR reads with MiXCR, one entry per CDR3 protein. The sample carries around 440,000 distinct CDR3 sequences, roughly 17% recorded once. This clonotype was counted a few times. As yet, its antigen is unknown. Study results and caveats: A year post-transplant, T-cell counts and diversity derived mostly from newly produced T cells.

The germline gives CDR1 DFQATT, CDR2 SNEGSKA (reference sequence). The CDR3 spans 13 residues. V lost 8 bases and J 6 bases, leaving 19 bases between the germline ends. The source of this sequence is a boy under two years old who had a stem cell transplant for Wiskott-Aldrich syndrome, so the T cells may come from the graft donor. Sequencing was performed on PBMCs, mostly from graft donor cells, taken 360 days after TCRalphabeta/CD19-depleted stem cell transplant. This chain connects TRBV20-1 to TRBJ2-5; D possibly uses TRBD1 or TRBD2 (5 bases each). Here the CDR3 DNA reads TGCAGTCCGTTGAAAGGCGAGGGGAAGACCCAGTACTTC. Translation: CSPLKGEGKTQYF.